This T cell receptor (beta chain) was found in a study of response to subunit inactivated influenza vaccine. With 4 bases removed from V and 9 bases from J, the gap between germline ends came to 13 bases. The V gene's germline CDR1 is LGHDT and CDR2 YNNKEL (reference sequence). The CDR3 is 14 residues long. TCRdb re-derived calls from the RT-PCR reads in MiXCR, one entry per CDR3 protein. The data show 500,000 to 700,000 distinct CDR3 sequences, with around a quarter seen just once and approximately 3% held by the top ten. This sample also belongs to another study, concerning T cells expressing NK-cell markers. That paper adds: 5'RACE template switching with UMIs produced the TCR beta cDNA. All TCR beta repertoires analysed originated from sorted CD3+CD56+NKG2C+, CD3+CD56+NKG2C- and CD3+CD56-NKG2C+ T cells. Of eight sequenced donors, seven were HCMV-seropositive and one HCMV-seronegative.

The receptor was isolated from a man between 45 and 60 years old who received an inactivated influenza vaccine. V usage is TRBV3-1 and J usage is TRBJ1-6; D gene unclear. Sequencing was performed on CD4+ T cells sorted from PBMCs, taken roughly 12 days after vaccination. The CDR3 DNA is TGTGCCAGCAGCCCACAGCGGTCGGGTTCACCCCTCCACTTT. Its translation: CASSPQRSGSPLHF.